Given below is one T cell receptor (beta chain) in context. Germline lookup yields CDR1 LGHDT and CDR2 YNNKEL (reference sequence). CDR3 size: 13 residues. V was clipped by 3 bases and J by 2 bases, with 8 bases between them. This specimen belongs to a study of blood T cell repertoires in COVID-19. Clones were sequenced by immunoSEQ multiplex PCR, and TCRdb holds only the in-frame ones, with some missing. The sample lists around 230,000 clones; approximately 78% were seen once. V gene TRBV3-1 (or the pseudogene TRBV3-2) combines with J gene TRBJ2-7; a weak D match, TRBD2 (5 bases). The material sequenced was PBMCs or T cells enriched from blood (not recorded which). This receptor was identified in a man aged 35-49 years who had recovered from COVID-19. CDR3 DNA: TGTGCCAGCAGCCATTCCGGGGCCTACGAGCAGTACTTC. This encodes CASSHSGAYEQYF.